The rows below give T cell receptor beta chains drawn from one sample of a study of T cell repertoires in cytomegalovirus infection. TCRdb used MiXCR to reprocess the reads, holding one entry per CDR3 protein. The sample consists of more than 85,000 distinct CDR3 sequences, 16% of them appearing once. Sequencing input: PBMCs. The receptors shown here come from a human donor in good health (CMV status not recorded). Some clones in this sample may be carry-over from other donors' samples. Each CDR3 is given with its conserved first and last residue. The D gene is left open where the match is weak. Clone size is given for some rows only: seen once, a few or many times, or a class if the clone is expanded.

clone_size: .; j_call: TRBJ1-6; v_call: TRBV12-3/TRBV12-4; d_call: .; cdr3_nt: TGTGCCAGCAGTTTGTCTCATTCACCCCTCCACTTT; cdr3_aa: CASSLSHSPLHF
clone_size: few; j_call: TRBJ1-1; v_call: TRBV10-3; d_call: TRBD1; cdr3_nt: TGTGCCACTGAAGGAGACAGGGGGAACACTGAAGCTTTCTTT; cdr3_aa: CATEGDRGNTEAFF
clone_size: .; j_call: TRBJ2-2; v_call: TRBV12-3/TRBV12-4; d_call: .; cdr3_nt: TGTGCCAGCACCCCGAGACAGAACACCGTGGAGCTGTTTTTT; cdr3_aa: CASTPRQNTVELFF
clone_size: .; j_call: TRBJ2-7; v_call: TRBV9; d_call: .; cdr3_nt: TGTGCCAGCAGCCCCTCGGGGAACCCCCCCTACGAGCAGTACTTC; cdr3_aa: CASSPSGNPPYEQYF
clone_size: .; j_call: TRBJ2-5; v_call: TRBV10-3; d_call: .; cdr3_nt: TGTGCCATCAGTGAGGGGCTCGGCCAGGGGTCGGGGACCCAGTACTTC; cdr3_aa: CAISEGLGQGSGTQYF
clone_size: .; j_call: TRBJ2-5; v_call: TRBV28; d_call: .; cdr3_nt: TGTGCCAGCAGTAAGACTGGAGGGCAACACCAAGAGACCCAGTACTTC; cdr3_aa: CASSKTGGQHQETQYF
clone_size: few; j_call: TRBJ2-7; v_call: TRBV19; d_call: .; cdr3_nt: TGTGCCAGTACCTTAGACGGCGCCGGAACCTACGAGCAGTACTTC; cdr3_aa: CASTLDGAGTYEQYF
clone_size: .; j_call: TRBJ1-1; v_call: TRBV28; d_call: TRBD1; cdr3_nt: TGTGCCAGCAGCAAACTTTTTGACAGGGGCACGAACACTGAAGCTTTCTTT; cdr3_aa: CASSKLFDRGTNTEAFF
clone_size: many; j_call: TRBJ2-4; v_call: TRBV5-4; d_call: TRBD1; cdr3_nt: TGTGCCAGCAGCTTGGGGACAGGGAGAAACATTCAGTACTTC; cdr3_aa: CASSLGTGRNIQYF
clone_size: few; j_call: TRBJ1-2; v_call: TRBV5-4; d_call: .; cdr3_nt: TGTGCCAGCAGCGTAACGGGGCAGCAACACTTC; cdr3_aa: CASSVTGQQHF
clone_size: many; j_call: TRBJ2-5; v_call: TRBV7-2; d_call: TRBD2; cdr3_nt: TGTGCCAGCAGCTCCTACGGTGCAGCGGGGGGGCGGGAGACCCAGTACTTC; cdr3_aa: CASSSYGAAGGRETQYF
clone_size: many; j_call: TRBJ2-1; v_call: TRBV7-7; d_call: .; cdr3_nt: TGTGCTAGCAGCTCCAATCAGGGAAGGAGTGAGCAGTTCTTC; cdr3_aa: CASSSNQGRSEQFF
clone_size: few; j_call: TRBJ2-7; v_call: TRBV7-2; d_call: .; cdr3_nt: TGTGCCAGCAGCTTGGTAGGGACCTACGAGCAGTACTTC; cdr3_aa: CASSLVGTYEQYF
clone_size: many; j_call: TRBJ2-5; v_call: TRBV4-1; d_call: TRBD2; cdr3_nt: TGCGCCAGCAGCCAAGATAGGCGGGGGACTGAAGAGACCCAGTACTTC; cdr3_aa: CASSQDRRGTEETQYF
clone_size: .; j_call: TRBJ2-3; v_call: TRBV7-2; d_call: .; cdr3_nt: TGTGCCAGCAGCTTTCAGGTACCAGATACGCGGTATTTT; cdr3_aa: CASSFQVPDTRYF
clone_size: few; j_call: TRBJ2-3; v_call: TRBV3-1; d_call: TRBD2; cdr3_nt: TGTGCCAGCAGCCAGGTTCGGGGGGACGGGGGTACGCAGTATTTT; cdr3_aa: CASSQVRGDGGTQYF
clone_size: many; j_call: TRBJ1-2; v_call: TRBV20-1; d_call: .; cdr3_nt: TGCAGTGCTAGAGATCTCAGGGATCGGGGCTACACCTTC; cdr3_aa: CSARDLRDRGYTF
clone_size: .; j_call: TRBJ2-5; v_call: TRBV20-1; d_call: TRBD2; cdr3_nt: TGCAGTGCCCACTCGGGACTAGCGGGGGGGGAGACCCAGTACTTC; cdr3_aa: CSAHSGLAGGETQYF
clone_size: .; j_call: TRBJ1-1; v_call: TRBV7-2; d_call: TRBD1; cdr3_nt: TGTGCCAGCAGCCCCGGACAGGCGAACACTGAAGCTTTCTTT; cdr3_aa: CASSPGQANTEAFF
clone_size: .; j_call: TRBJ2-2; v_call: TRBV11-2; d_call: TRBD2; cdr3_nt: TGTGCCAGCAGCCTAAGCGGGGGGGGTGTTACCACCGGGGAGCTGTTTTTT; cdr3_aa: CASSLSGGGVTTGELFF
clone_size: many; j_call: TRBJ2-7; v_call: TRBV6-1; d_call: .; cdr3_nt: TGTGCCAGCAGGATGCGCCGGGACTCCTACGAGCAGTACTTC; cdr3_aa: CASRMRRDSYEQYF
clone_size: many; j_call: TRBJ1-1; v_call: TRBV7-2; d_call: TRBD1; cdr3_nt: TGTGCCAGCAGCTTAGAAGGCAGGGGGTACACTGAAGCTTTCTTT; cdr3_aa: CASSLEGRGYTEAFF
clone_size: .; j_call: TRBJ2-1; v_call: TRBV11-2; d_call: TRBD1; cdr3_nt: TGTGCCAGCAGCCGACAGGGATCCCACAAGGAGCAGTTCTTC; cdr3_aa: CASSRQGSHKEQFF
clone_size: many; j_call: TRBJ2-4; v_call: TRBV5-6; d_call: .; cdr3_nt: TGTGCCAGCAGCTATCAGAACATTCAGTACTTC; cdr3_aa: CASSYQNIQYF
clone_size: many; j_call: TRBJ2-1; v_call: TRBV19; d_call: .; cdr3_nt: TGTGCCAGTAGTCCTAGAGGACCCGGCAGCTCCTACAATGAGCAGTTCTTC; cdr3_aa: CASSPRGPGSSYNEQFF
clone_size: .; j_call: TRBJ1-2; v_call: TRBV7-3; d_call: .; cdr3_nt: TGTGCCAGCAGCTCAGGCCCGACAGCAGCTAACTATGGCTACACCTTC; cdr3_aa: CASSSGPTAANYGYTF
clone_size: many; j_call: TRBJ2-7; v_call: TRBV7-9; d_call: TRBD1; cdr3_nt: TGTGCCAGCAACATGGCCGGGACAGGGATGTACGAGCAGTACTTC; cdr3_aa: CASNMAGTGMYEQYF
clone_size: .; j_call: TRBJ2-2; v_call: TRBV5-1; d_call: .; cdr3_nt: TGCACCAGCAGCTTGATTACGTCGAACACCGGGGAGCTGTTTTTT; cdr3_aa: CTSSLITSNTGELFF
clone_size: few; j_call: TRBJ1-2; v_call: TRBV18; d_call: .; cdr3_nt: TGTGCCAGCTCACCAAACGTCCTGCGTGGCTACACCTTC; cdr3_aa: CASSPNVLRGYTF
clone_size: few; j_call: TRBJ2-4; v_call: TRBV12-3/TRBV12-4; d_call: .; cdr3_nt: TGTGCCAGCAGCCCTCAGGGGAACATTCAGTACTTC; cdr3_aa: CASSPQGNIQYF
clone_size: few; j_call: TRBJ1-5; v_call: TRBV20-1; d_call: TRBD1; cdr3_nt: TGCAGTGCACGTTCAAGACAACCGGGACAGGGAGGGCAGCCCCAGCATTTT; cdr3_aa: CSARSRQPGQGGQPQHF
clone_size: .; j_call: TRBJ1-5; v_call: TRBV5-4; d_call: .; cdr3_nt: TGTGCCAGCAGCTTGGACGGATTTAATCAGCCCCAGCATTTT; cdr3_aa: CASSLDGFNQPQHF
clone_size: .; j_call: TRBJ1-1; v_call: TRBV20-1; d_call: .; cdr3_nt: TGCAGTGCTTCTGAAGCTTTCTTT; cdr3_aa: CSASEAFF
clone_size: many; j_call: TRBJ1-2; v_call: TRBV7-8; d_call: .; cdr3_nt: TGTGCCAGCAGCCCCCACCCCAGGGGCCCCAGCTATGGCTACACCTTC; cdr3_aa: CASSPHPRGPSYGYTF
clone_size: many; j_call: TRBJ2-3; v_call: TRBV7-2; d_call: .; cdr3_nt: TGTGCCAGCAGCTCCCTTTGGGGGACGGCCCTTAGCACAGATACGCAGTATTTT; cdr3_aa: CASSSLWGTALSTDTQYF
clone_size: few; j_call: TRBJ1-2; v_call: TRBV7-9; d_call: .; cdr3_nt: TGTGCCAGCAGCACCTGGGACATCCTTACGACCTTTGGCTACACCTTC; cdr3_aa: CASSTWDILTTFGYTF
clone_size: few; j_call: TRBJ1-5; v_call: TRBV6-1; d_call: .; cdr3_nt: TGTGCCAGCAGACTGGACGGAGGAGGGCCCCAGCATTTT; cdr3_aa: CASRLDGGGPQHF
clone_size: many; j_call: TRBJ2-5; v_call: TRBV7-6; d_call: TRBD2; cdr3_nt: TGTGCCAGCAGCCTCCAAGCGGGGATCCAAGAGACCCAGTACTTC; cdr3_aa: CASSLQAGIQETQYF
clone_size: .; j_call: TRBJ1-1; v_call: TRBV29-1; d_call: .; cdr3_nt: TGCAGCGCCGTTGGGTCGCCAGGGTCGTGGACTGAAGCTTTCTTT; cdr3_aa: CSAVGSPGSWTEAFF
clone_size: .; j_call: TRBJ1-5; v_call: TRBV2; d_call: .; cdr3_nt: TGTGCCAGCAGCGAACGGGTAGCCAATCAGCCCCAGCATTTT; cdr3_aa: CASSERVANQPQHF
clone_size: many; j_call: TRBJ2-3; v_call: TRBV7-2; d_call: .; cdr3_nt: TGTGCCAGCAGCCGGGACATCACAGATACGCAGTATTTT; cdr3_aa: CASSRDITDTQYF
clone_size: few; j_call: TRBJ1-5; v_call: TRBV29-1; d_call: .; cdr3_nt: TGCAGCGTTAGACAGGACAGCAATCAGCCCCAGCATTTT; cdr3_aa: CSVRQDSNQPQHF
clone_size: many; j_call: TRBJ1-1; v_call: TRBV7-3; d_call: .; cdr3_nt: TGTGCCAGCAGCGAGAATCGTGACACTGAAGCTTTCTTT; cdr3_aa: CASSENRDTEAFF
clone_size: many; j_call: TRBJ2-5; v_call: TRBV7-2; d_call: .; cdr3_nt: TGTGCCAGCAGCTTCAGAGACAGACATAAGAGGATAGAGACCCAGTACTTC; cdr3_aa: CASSFRDRHKRIETQYF
clone_size: many; j_call: TRBJ2-7; v_call: TRBV19; d_call: TRBD2; cdr3_nt: TGTGCCAGTAGTATGGGCGGGGGGGCCGTCTACGAGCAGTACTTC; cdr3_aa: CASSMGGGAVYEQYF
clone_size: few; j_call: TRBJ1-1; v_call: TRBV5-5; d_call: .; cdr3_nt: TGTGCCAGCAGCCCGGAGCTAAGGCAGGCCACAATTGAAGCTTTCTTT; cdr3_aa: CASSPELRQATIEAFF
clone_size: few; j_call: TRBJ1-1; v_call: TRBV4-3; d_call: .; cdr3_nt: TGCGCCAGCAGCCAAGTCAGTAACACTGAAGCTTTCTTT; cdr3_aa: CASSQVSNTEAFF
clone_size: few; j_call: TRBJ2-3; v_call: TRBV7-2; d_call: .; cdr3_nt: TGTGCCAGCAGCGCGACGGGGGTTATCACAGATACGCAGTATTTT; cdr3_aa: CASSATGVITDTQYF
clone_size: many; j_call: TRBJ1-1; v_call: TRBV7-2; d_call: .; cdr3_nt: TGTGCCAGCAGTGTAGTGAGCTGGAACACTGAAGCTTTCTTT; cdr3_aa: CASSVVSWNTEAFF
clone_size: few; j_call: TRBJ1-5; v_call: TRBV19; d_call: .; cdr3_nt: TGTGCCAGTAGTATAGTCGATCAGCCCCAGCATTTT; cdr3_aa: CASSIVDQPQHF
clone_size: .; j_call: TRBJ2-1; v_call: TRBV28; d_call: TRBD1; cdr3_nt: TGTGCCAGCAGTACTCGGACAGGGGGCAGTCCCTTACCACACAATGAGCAGTTCTTC; cdr3_aa: CASSTRTGGSPLPHNEQFF